The next 2 T cell receptor beta chains were all read from a single sample in a study of breast tumors, draining lymph nodes, adjacent tissues. Samples came from axillary lymph nodes draining the breast cancer. TCRdb recomputed calls from the multiplex PCR reads with MiXCR, one row per CDR3 protein. Of 150,000 to 200,000 distinct CDR3 sequences in the sample, around 33% are singletons; the top ten hold around 4%. The source material was axillary lymph node tissue. The receptors originated from a female donor with breast cancer. Some clones in this sample may be carry-over from other donors' samples.

Here the CDR3 reads CATSRRPWGAENSPLHF. DNA for the CDR3: TGTGCCACCAGCAGAAGGCCGTGGGGGGCGGAAAATTCACCCCTCCACTTT. The gene calls are TRBV15 and TRBJ1-6; possible D gene TRBD1, 6 bases. CDR1 and CDR2 from the germline V gene are LNHNV and YYDKDF (reference sequence). Trimming pared 2 bases from V and 7 bases from J, leaving 18 bases between. The CDR3 covers 17 residues.

This clonotype was observed at least ten times. The rearrangement links TRBV15 to TRBJ2-7; D is uncertain. The V gene's germline CDR1 is LNHNV and CDR2 YYDKDF (reference sequence). Trimming took 0 bases from V and 3 from J, leaving 15 bases between them. This CDR3 contains 16 residues. The CDR3 loop reads CATSRDLGSGNYEQYF. In DNA form, the CDR3 reads TGTGCCACCAGCAGAGATCTCGGGTCTGGGAACTACGAGCAGTACTTC.